The next 19 T cell receptor beta chains were all read from a single sample in a study of PD-L1 blockade in urothelial cancer. The protocol was immunoSEQ multiplex PCR, while the TCRdb copy is restricted to in-frame clones and leaves out a portion. The repertoire holds about 100,000 clones, with around 90% as singletons. The sample here was PBMCs, taken around atezolizumab (anti-PD-L1) treatment. The receptors shown here come from a woman older than 75 with urothelial cancer.

The J gene is TRBJ2-5, the V gene TRBV6-5, with TRBD2 identical over 7 bases. This CDR3 comprises 15 residues. After removal of 6 bases from V and 8 bases from J, the junction contained 15 bases not matched to a gene. Germline V lookup: CDR1 MNHEY, CDR2 SVGAGI. CDR3 DNA sequence: TGTGCCAGCAGCCTCCTTGGGCGGGAGTTTTCTACCCAGTACTTC. Residues: CASSLLGREFSTQYF.

As DNA, the CDR3 is TGTGCCTGGAGTGTCGGGCCAGGGGGCAATCAGCCCCAGCATTTT. This encodes CAWSVGPGGNQPQHF. The V and J genes are TRBV30 and TRBJ1-5; TRBD1 might be the D (6 bases). Germline-derived CDR1 and CDR2 are GTSNPN and SVGIG (reference sequence). The CDR3 is 15 amino acids. Trimming removed 0 bases from V and 2 bases from J, with 11 bases in between.

This chain joins TRBV25-1 and TRBJ1-2, with 9 bases identical to TRBD1. After removal of 6 bases from V and 8 bases from J, the junction contained 4 bases not matched to a gene. This CDR3 spans 12 amino acids. The germline CDR1 and CDR2 sequences are MGHDK and SYGVNS. CDR3 in amino acids: CASRQGAGGYTF. CDR3 DNA sequence: TGTGCCAGCAGACAGGGGGCGGGGGGCTACACCTTC.

This chain links TRBV15 with TRBJ1-2, with 8 bases fitting TRBD1. The CDR3 length is 14 residues. V lost 7 bases and J lost 6; bases outside the gene matches: 10. Germline V gives CDR1 LNHNV, CDR2 YYDKDF (reference sequence). The CDR3 DNA reads TGTGCCACCACCGACAGGGGCCTCAGTCATGGCTACACCTTC. Translation gives CATTDRGLSHGYTF.

The rearrangement joins TRBV10-3 to TRBJ2-7; D perhaps matches TRBD1 (7 bases). V lost 1 base to trimming and J lost 2 bases, with 15 bases between them. This CDR3 is 16 amino acids long. The germline gives CDR1 ENHRY, CDR2 SYGVKD. The CDR3 DNA sequence: TGTGCCATCAGTGAGTTAGGGGGCACGGGGGCCTACGAGCAGTACTTC. Protein product: CAISELGGTGAYEQYF.

The V gene is TRBV28, the J gene TRBJ1-2; the match to TRBD1 covers 9 bases. Germline lookup yields CDR1 MDHEN and CDR2 SYDVKM. V was pared by 5 bases and J by 8 bases, with 12 bases of the junction left unmatched. CDR3 length: 15 amino acids. The CDR3 nucleotides read TGTGCCAGCAGTCCCCGGGACAGGGTTTCCGGGGGCTACACCTTC. Protein sequence: CASSPRDRVSGGYTF.

This clone was seen once. The J gene is TRBJ1-1, the V gene TRBV6-1, with TRBD1 identical over 9 bases. The CDR3 has 15 residues. With 4 bases clipped from V and 5 bases from J, the junction kept 8 bases outside the gene matches. CDR1 and CDR2 (germline): MNHNS, SASEGT. The CDR3 nucleotides read TGTGCCAGCAGTGGGGGGACAGGGTGGGGAACTGAAGCTTTCTTT. Amino acids: CASSGGTGWGTEAFF.

The chain is built from TRBV4-2 and TRBJ1-3; the match to TRBD1 covers 8 bases. Germline V gene data show CDR1 as LGHNA and CDR2 as YNFKEQ. V shed 1 base, J shed 0 bases, and the junction held 5 bases outside the gene matches. The CDR3 has 17 residues. The CDR3 nucleotides read TGTGCCAGCAGCCAAGGACAGGGGCTAGTCTCTGGAAACACCATATATTTT. Protein: CASSQGQGLVSGNTIYF.

The gene calls are TRBV28 and TRBJ1-5; D is ambiguous. Per the germline V gene, CDR1 is MDHEN and CDR2 is SYDVKM. V dropped 2 bases and J dropped 1 base, with 6 bases sitting between them. The CDR3 loop spans 14 amino acids. The CDR3 coding sequence is TGTGCCAGCAGTTTAACCGGGAGCAATCAGCCCCAGCATTTT. Protein: CASSLTGSNQPQHF.

The genes are TRBV7-3 and TRBJ1-2; no clear D gene. The CDR3 runs to 13 residues. Trimming took off 5 bases at V and 7 bases at J, with 14 bases between the two ends. Per the germline V gene, CDR1 is SGHTA and CDR2 is FQGTGA. This chain's CDR3 is CASSAASSGGYTF. CDR3 DNA sequence: TGTGCCAGCAGCGCCGCCTCGAGCGGTGGCTACACCTTC.

This clone has only a few counts. The gene calls are TRBV7-9 and TRBJ2-1, with D tentatively TRBD1 (6 bases). Trimming cost V 5 bases and J 3 bases, with 14 bases left between them. The V gene's germline CDR1 is SEHNR and CDR2 FQNEAQ (reference sequence). This CDR3 is 15 amino acids long. DNA for the CDR3: TGTGCCAGCAGCCCCCGACAGGCAATCTACAATGAGCAGTTCTTC. Translated: CASSPRQAIYNEQFF.

The rearrangement links TRBV28 to TRBJ1-2, with 7 nucleotides matching TRBD1. This CDR3 is built from 15 residues. Germline CDR1 is MDHEN and CDR2 is SYDVKM. The V and J ends lost 4 bases and 7 bases, in that order; junction bases with no gene match: 12. This CDR3 is CASSSPSRTGLGYTF. The CDR3 bases are TGTGCCAGCAGTTCACCCAGTCGGACAGGTCTTGGCTACACCTTC.

The genes are TRBV6-5 and TRBJ1-1; D perhaps matches TRBD1 (5 bases). V dropped 2 bases and J dropped 0 bases, with 13 bases sitting between them. There are 16 residues in the CDR3. Per the germline V gene, CDR1 is MNHEY and CDR2 is SVGAGI. Here the CDR3 reads CASSYRLTGVNTEAFF. The CDR3 DNA reads as TGTGCCAGCAGTTACCGGTTAACAGGTGTGAACACTGAAGCTTTCTTT.

This rearrangement joins TRBV19 to TRBJ2-2, with D unclear. Per the germline V gene, CDR1 is LNHDA and CDR2 is SQIVND (reference sequence). The CDR3 sequence is 13 residues long. Trimming shortened V by 7 bases and J by 6 bases, and 12 bases separated the two germline ends. The CDR3 bases are TGTGCCAGTAATGGAAGAGGTGCCGGGGAGCTGTTTTTT. Amino acids: CASNGRGAGELFF.

V is TRBV10-3 and J is TRBJ1-2; D is unresolved. The CDR3 totals 11 residues. V dropped 4 bases and J dropped 11 bases, with 11 bases sitting between them. CDR1 ENHRY and CDR2 SYGVKD come from the germline V gene. CDR3 sequence: CAISVALEYTF. The CDR3, as DNA: TGTGCCATCAGTGTGGCCCTTGAATACACCTTC.

The rearrangement links TRBV19 to TRBJ2-7; 9 bases fit TRBD1. Per the germline V gene, CDR1 is LNHDA and CDR2 is SQIVND (reference sequence). This CDR3 is built from 14 residues. With V trimmed by 5 bases and J by 4 bases, 6 bases remained unmatched. The CDR3 sequence is CASSPGQGGYEQYF. DNA for the CDR3: TGTGCCAGTAGTCCGGGACAGGGAGGGTACGAGCAGTACTTC.

This chain uses TRBV5-4 with TRBJ2-7; the match to TRBD1 covers 11 bases. Germline CDR1 SGHNT, CDR2 YYREEE (reference sequence). V trimming: 4 bases; J trimming: 4 bases; junction bases outside the gene matches: 7. There are 15 residues in the CDR3. The CDR3 is CASSNGQGALYEQYF. The CDR3 nucleotides are TGTGCCAGCAGCAATGGACAGGGGGCGTTATACGAGCAGTACTTC.

The chain carries TRBV5-1 and TRBJ2-2, with D tentatively TRBD1 (5 bases). CDR3 length: 16 amino acids. V was cut by 1 base and J by 4 bases, with 14 bases left in between. Germline lookup yields CDR1 SGHRS and CDR2 YFSETQ. The CDR3: CASSLNRDRSTGELFF. The CDR3 coding sequence is TGCGCCAGCAGCTTGAACAGAGACAGATCCACCGGGGAGCTGTTTTTT.

CDR3 in amino acids: CASSFPAGQDYEQYF. CDR3 coding DNA: TGTGCCAGCAGTTTCCCAGCGGGACAAGACTACGAGCAGTACTTC. V and J are TRBV28 and TRBJ2-7; D perhaps matches TRBD2 (7 bases). Germline CDR1 is MDHEN and CDR2 is SYDVKM. The germline V and J ends were trimmed by 3 bases and 3 bases, with 15 bases remaining between them. CDR3 length: 15 residues. Variable domain in full (rest from reference TRBV28 and TRBJ2-7): DVKVTQSSRYLVKRTGEKVFLECVQDMDHENMFWYRQDPGLGLRLIYFSYDVKMKEKGDIPEGYSVSREKKERFSLILESASTNQTSMYLCASSFPAGQDYEQYFGPGTRLTVT.